The clone carrying this T cell receptor beta chain is deemed medium-sized. The antigen is not known. Stated treatment: approximately 9-day PBMC culture with coronavirus spike peptide pools or control peptides (ViraFEST assay). ViraFEST used peptide pools to expand antigen-specific T cells before TCR sequencing. The Oncomine TCR Beta short-read assay generated sequence data from the DNA of cultured CD4+ T cells. Genomic DNA was taken out of cultured CD4+ T cells by extraction. TCRdb re-derived calls from the PCR reads in MiXCR, one entry per CDR3 protein. The data contain about 14,000 distinct CDR3 sequences, about 67% of them singletons. The sample originates from a study of vaccination and CD4 T cells after COVID-19. Overall study: The control cultures got either a CEFX pool, an HIV-1 Nef pool, or no peptide at all.

V lost 3 bases to trimming and J lost 4 bases, with 10 bases between them. Per the germline V gene, CDR1 is SQVTM and CDR2 is ANQGSEA. The CDR3 is made up of 13 amino acids. This chain links TRBV29-1 with TRBJ2-1, with D unresolved. The sample comprised CD4+ T cells from blood, cultured in vitro. The sequence derives from a human donor who had recovered from COVID-19. Here the CDR3 DNA reads TGCAGCGTTGACACCCCCGGGTACAATGAGCAGTTCTTC. Translation gives CSVDTPGYNEQFF.